What follows are 3 T cell receptor beta chains derived from one specimen sequenced in a study of blood T cells in healthy people across ages. Combining a sample-barcoded 5' primer with a J-beta primer mix, a second PCR ran for roughly 7 to 12 cycles. TCRdb recomputed calls from the 5' RACE reads with MiXCR, one row per CDR3 protein. The sample has fewer than 900,000 distinct CDR3 sequences, around 36% seen once. Sequencing input: blood. The receptors derive from a man younger than 35 in good health.

This clonotype has only a few counts. V usage is TRBV5-1 and J usage is TRBJ2-7; the match to TRBD2 covers 7 bases. The CDR3 has 15 residues. Germline V gene sequence: CDR1 SGHRS, CDR2 YFSETQ. Germline trimming cut 4 bases from V and 7 bases from J; bases unmatched to any gene: 14. Here the CDR3 DNA reads TGCGCCAGCAGCGTACAACCGGGACTATACAATGAGCAGTACTTC. It encodes CASSVQPGLYNEQYF. Full variable domain (outside the CDR3, taken from reference TRBV5-1 and TRBJ2-7): KAGVTQTPRYLIKTRGQQVTLSCSPISGHRSVSWYQQTPGQGLQFLFEYFSETQRNKGNFPGRFSGRQFSNSRSEMNVSTLELGDSALYLCASSVQPGLYNEQYFGPGTRLTVT.

The chain employs TRBV11-2 and TRBJ2-7; D gene ambiguous. Germline CDR1 is SGHAT and CDR2 is FQNNGV. The CDR3 sequence is 14 residues long. Trimming took off 4 bases at V and 7 bases at J, with 17 bases between the two ends. The CDR3 region is CASSSPDAYNEQYF. The CDR3 nucleotides read TGTGCCAGCAGCTCCCCCGATGCCTACAATGAGCAGTACTTC.

This clonotype was observed many times. The chain links TRBV12-3 or TRBV12-4 to TRBJ2-5; 11 bases line up with TRBD1. The CDR3 is 15 residues long. Unmatched junction bases numbered 9, after V lost 7 bases and J lost 5 bases. CDR3 coding DNA: TGTGCCAGCACCTTAGGGACAGGGGGATCGGAGACCCAGTACTTC. Translated: CASTLGTGGSETQYF.